These T cell receptor beta chains were read from a single sample in a study of cytomegalovirus exposure and HLA in healthy donors. Generated by immunoSEQ multiplex PCR, the TCRdb table keeps only in-frame clones and is missing some. The table records 150,000 to 200,000 clones, more than 60% of them present only once. The material sequenced was PBMCs. Source of these receptors: a man aged 25 to 40 in good health and CMV-seropositive. The CDR3 runs from the conserved cysteine through the conserved F or W. Each record gives: D gene, J gene, V gene, clone size, CDR3 protein, CDR3 DNA. The D gene is left open where the match is weak. Some rows have no size entry. The others give once, few or many, or a class for an expanded clone.

d_call: TRBD2
j_call: TRBJ2-1
v_call: TRBV7-9
clone_size: .
cdr3_aa: CASSLAMREGRSFF
cdr3_nt: TGTGCCAGCAGCTTAGCGATGCGGGAGGGCCGAAGTTTCTTC

d_call: TRBD1
j_call: TRBJ1-1
v_call: TRBV6-1
clone_size: .
cdr3_aa: CASSEPAGDRRGGTEAFF
cdr3_nt: TGTGCCAGCAGTGAACCCGCCGGGGACAGGAGAGGCGGCACTGAAGCTTTCTTT

d_call: .
j_call: TRBJ2-7
v_call: TRBV18
clone_size: .
cdr3_aa: CASSPSEGPLSGYEQYF
cdr3_nt: TGTGCCAGCTCACCATCAGAGGGCCCTCTTAGCGGCTACGAGCAGTACTTC

d_call: .
j_call: TRBJ2-1
v_call: TRBV4-2
clone_size: .
cdr3_aa: CASSQDNDRWRDEQFF
cdr3_nt: TGTGCCAGCAGCCAAGATAATGATAGGTGGCGGGATGAGCAGTTCTTC

d_call: .
j_call: TRBJ2-1
v_call: TRBV10-1
clone_size: .
cdr3_aa: CASSGHLSSYNEQFF
cdr3_nt: TGCGCCAGCAGCGGACACCTGAGCTCCTACAATGAGCAGTTCTTC

d_call: .
j_call: TRBJ2-5
v_call: TRBV27
clone_size: .
cdr3_aa: CASSLLGQGGETQYF
cdr3_nt: TGTGCCAGCAGTTTATTAGGCCAGGGAGGAGAGACCCAGTACTTC

d_call: .
j_call: TRBJ1-2
v_call: TRBV30
clone_size: few
cdr3_aa: CAWSVEGAPIRDYGYTF
cdr3_nt: TGTGCCTGGAGTGTCGAAGGGGCTCCCATCAGGGACTATGGCTACACCTTC

d_call: .
j_call: TRBJ2-3
v_call: TRBV2
clone_size: .
cdr3_aa: CASSGTGSTDTQYF
cdr3_nt: TGTGCCAGCAGTGGTACAGGAAGCACAGATACGCAGTATTTT

d_call: .
j_call: TRBJ1-5
v_call: TRBV28
clone_size: .
cdr3_aa: CASTPRGGKGQPQHF
cdr3_nt: TGTGCCAGCACCCCCCGGGGGGGGAAGGGACAGCCCCAGCATTTT

d_call: TRBD2
j_call: TRBJ2-2
v_call: TRBV28
clone_size: once
cdr3_aa: CASSNPGLGEAGELFF
cdr3_nt: TGTGCCAGCAGTAACCCCGGACTAGGAGAAGCCGGGGAGCTGTTTTTT

d_call: .
j_call: TRBJ2-1
v_call: TRBV5-4
clone_size: .
cdr3_aa: CASSRLAGMYNEQFF
cdr3_nt: TGTGCCAGCAGCCGACTCGCGGGAATGTACAATGAGCAGTTCTTC

d_call: TRBD1
j_call: TRBJ1-1
v_call: TRBV6-1
clone_size: few
cdr3_aa: CASSGPGQGVTEAFF
cdr3_nt: TGTGCCAGCAGTGGCCCTGGACAGGGGGTCACTGAAGCTTTCTTT

d_call: .
j_call: TRBJ2-7
v_call: TRBV27
clone_size: .
cdr3_aa: CASSPFATSYEQYF
cdr3_nt: TGTGCCAGCAGTCCCTTCGCCACTTCCTACGAGCAGTACTTC

d_call: .
j_call: TRBJ2-3
v_call: TRBV18
clone_size: few
cdr3_aa: CASSPPGYGTDTQYF
cdr3_nt: TGTGCCAGCTCACCCCCAGGGTATGGCACAGATACGCAGTATTTT

d_call: .
j_call: TRBJ1-4
v_call: TRBV5-8
clone_size: .
cdr3_aa: CASSFRQLTNEKLFF
cdr3_nt: TGTGCCAGCAGCTTCCGACAGCTAACTAATGAAAAACTGTTTTTT

d_call: .
j_call: TRBJ1-1
v_call: TRBV7-8
clone_size: few
cdr3_aa: CASRWGDTEAFF
cdr3_nt: TGTGCCAGCAGGTGGGGAGACACTGAAGCTTTCTTT

d_call: TRBD1
j_call: TRBJ1-1
v_call: TRBV23-1
clone_size: .
cdr3_aa: CASSGTGPFF
cdr3_nt: TGCGCCAGCAGCGGGACAGGGCCTTTCTTT

d_call: .
j_call: TRBJ2-3
v_call: TRBV7-2
clone_size: once
cdr3_aa: CASSLDWWRADTQYF
cdr3_nt: TGTGCCAGCAGCTTAGACTGGTGGAGGGCAGATACGCAGTATTTT

d_call: .
j_call: TRBJ2-5
v_call: TRBV5-6
clone_size: .
cdr3_aa: CASSLEARGQYF
cdr3_nt: TGTGCCAGCAGCTTGGAGGCTAGGGGGCAGTACTTC

d_call: .
j_call: TRBJ1-4
v_call: TRBV28
clone_size: .
cdr3_aa: CASSSQVREKLFF
cdr3_nt: TGTGCCAGCAGCTCACAGGTTAGGGAAAAACTGTTTTTT

d_call: TRBD1
j_call: TRBJ1-2
v_call: TRBV4-2
clone_size: once
cdr3_aa: CASSQDQGAGGYTF
cdr3_nt: TGTGCCAGCAGCCAAGATCAGGGGGCGGGGGGCTACACCTTC

d_call: TRBD2
j_call: TRBJ2-5
v_call: TRBV11-3
clone_size: once
cdr3_aa: CASSLVSGRAETQYF
cdr3_nt: TGTGCCAGCAGCTTAGTCAGCGGGAGGGCTGAGACCCAGTACTTC

d_call: TRBD1
j_call: TRBJ1-2
v_call: TRBV7-2
clone_size: .
cdr3_aa: CASSLSRAGGAYGYTF
cdr3_nt: TGTGCCAGCAGCTTATCACGGGCAGGGGGCGCGTATGGCTACACCTTC

d_call: TRBD2
j_call: TRBJ2-1
v_call: TRBV4-1
clone_size: .
cdr3_aa: CASSPSSGRAGYNEQFF
cdr3_nt: TGCGCCAGCAGCCCCAGCAGCGGGAGGGCCGGGTACAATGAGCAGTTCTTC